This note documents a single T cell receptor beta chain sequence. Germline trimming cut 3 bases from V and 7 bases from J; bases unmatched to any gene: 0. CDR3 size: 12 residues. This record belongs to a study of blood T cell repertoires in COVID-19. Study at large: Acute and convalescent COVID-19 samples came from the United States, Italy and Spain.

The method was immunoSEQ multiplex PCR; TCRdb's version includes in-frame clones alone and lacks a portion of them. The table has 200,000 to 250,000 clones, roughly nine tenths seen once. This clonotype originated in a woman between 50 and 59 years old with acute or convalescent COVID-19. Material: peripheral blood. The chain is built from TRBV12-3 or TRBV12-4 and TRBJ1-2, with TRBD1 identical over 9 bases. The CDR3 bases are TGTGCCAGCAGTTTGGGACAGGGTGGCTACACCTTC. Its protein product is CASSLGQGGYTF.